This T cell receptor beta chain was observed in a study of beta chain features in type 1 diabetes. Across the study: Regarding age, gender and cell yields, patients proved similar to healthy donors.

Purity (above 95%) was reached by all sorted populations. This clone turned up a few times. Its antigen is as yet unknown. The study reverse transcribed the entire isolated RNA, so it sequenced expressed TCRB transcripts. About 3.57 million reads per sample were averaged for naive, central memory and regulatory samples. Produced via immunoSEQ multiplex PCR; TCRdb's table is partial and in-frame only. The sample holds a few hundred thousand clones, less than 15% seen once. Study-level points and caveats: Type 1 diabetes patients had TCRB CDR3s that were shorter (moderately but significantly so) in all four CD4+ subsets.

This CDR3 spans 19 amino acids. CDR1 LGHNA and CDR2 YSLEER come from the germline V gene. With V trimmed by 0 bases and J by 1 base, 9 bases remained unmatched. The sequenced sample consisted of naive CD4+ T cells from blood. The chain recombines TRBV4-3 with TRBJ2-4, with TRBD2 matching over 10 bases. This sequence was found in a woman aged 18-35 years with type 1 diabetes. The chain's CDR3 is CASSQDITSGVGAKNIQYF. The DNA for the CDR3 is TGCGCCAGCAGCCAAGATATAACTAGCGGGGTCGGGGCCAAAAACATTCAGTACTTC.